This TCR beta chain stems from a study of blood T cell repertoires in COVID-19. The V gene's germline CDR1 is MGHRA and CDR2 YSYEKL. V lost 1 base and J lost 0, with 18 bases in between. This CDR3 region has 18 residues. This table comes from immunoSEQ multiplex PCR, and its TCRdb copy is limited to in-frame clones, with some not included. The sample yields a few hundred thousand clones, approximately 89% seen once. Source material: peripheral blood. The chain has TRBV4-1 and TRBJ1-2, with D hard to call. The origin of this receptor is a woman between 50 and 59 years old with acute or convalescent COVID-19. In DNA form, the CDR3 reads TGCGCCAGCAGCCAAGTAAGTAGGCGTCCAGCGACTAACTATGGCTACACCTTC. Encoded protein: CASSQVSRRPATNYGYTF.